Following are 24 T cell receptor beta chains from one sample sequenced in a study of regulatory T cells in long-lasting Graves disease. Time point denoted: persistent/refractory GD, antithyroid drugs over 5 years with positive TRAb. TCR sequences were obtained from RNA taken from PBMCs. In building TCR beta libraries, iRepertoire HTBI primers were used together with Arm-PCR of CDR3 regions. TCRdb itself ran the multiplex PCR reads through MiXCR, one entry per CDR3 protein. In the table there are under 350,000 distinct CDR3 sequences, 20% to 25% of which are singletons. The sample in question was peripheral blood mononuclear cells (PBMCs), obtained when the disease was refractory, from a patient treated with antithyroid drugs. The source is a female donor with Graves disease.

This clonotype has at least ten counts. The CDR3 DNA follows: TGTGCCAGCAGTGAAGGTTCGGTTGCAACTAATGAAAAACTGTTTTTT. Its protein is CASSEGSVATNEKLFF. The chain combines TRBV6-1 with TRBJ1-4; D remains unclear. Trimming removed 1 base from V and 0 bases from J, with 9 bases in between. In germline, CDR1 is MNHNS, CDR2 SASEGT. The CDR3 is 16 residues long.

This clonotype was seen a handful of times. J is TRBJ2-2 and V is TRBV6-1; D possibly matches TRBD1 or TRBD2 (5 bases each). The CDR3 is made up of 14 amino acids. V lost 10 bases and J 5 bases, leaving 17 bases between the germline ends. Germline CDR1 MNHNS, CDR2 SASEGT. The CDR3 here is CATREIKETGELFF. In DNA, the CDR3 is TGTGCCACCAGGGAGATAAAAGAGACCGGGGAGCTGTTTTTT.

The V call is TRBV7-9, the J call TRBJ2-2; D may be TRBD1 or TRBD2 (5 bases each). Germline V gene sequence: CDR1 SEHNR, CDR2 FQNEAQ (reference sequence). The CDR3 is made up of 18 amino acids. V lost 4 bases, J lost 0 bases, and 18 bases lay in between. The CDR3 DNA follows: TGTGCCAGCAGCTCGTCGGTCGGGGCCGGGCCGAACACCGGGGAGCTGTTTTTT. Translated: CASSSSVGAGPNTGELFF.

The CDR3 region has the DNA TGCGCCAGCAGTCCCGGGACGGGGGGTCTAGGAGCTTTCTTT. Residues: CASSPGTGGLGAFF. The chain joins TRBV4-3 to TRBJ1-1, with D possibly matching TRBD1 (5 bases). Trimming took 6 bases from V and 10 from J, leaving 21 bases between them. The germline CDR1 and CDR2 sequences are LGHNA and YSLEER. This CDR3 is built from 14 residues.

This clonotype was counted a few times. V and J are TRBV7-9 and TRBJ2-3; 7 nucleotides match TRBD2. This CDR3 has 15 residues. V gave up 7 bases and J gave up 1 base; unmatched junction bases: 8. Germline CDR1 reads SEHNR; CDR2 reads FQNEAQ (reference sequence). Here the CDR3 reads CASNSLADGTDTQYF. CDR3 nucleotides: TGTGCCAGCAACTCCCTAGCGGACGGCACAGATACGCAGTATTTT. The whole variable domain, filled in from reference TRBV7-9 and TRBJ2-3, reads DTGVSQNPRHKITKRGQNVTFRCDPISEHNRLYWYRQTLGQGPEFLTYFQNEAQLEKSRLLSDRFSAERPKGSFSTLEIQRTEQGDSAMYLCASNSLADGTDTQYFGPGTRLTVL.

This clonotype was counted only a few times. The rearrangement links TRBV29-1 to TRBJ2-1; the D gene could be TRBD1 or TRBD2 (5 bases each). Deletions cut 4 bases from V and 8 bases from J, with 15 bases between. Per the germline V gene, CDR1 is SQVTM and CDR2 is ANQGSEA. CDR3 length equals 13 residues. The CDR3 region is CSVGVGLGDEQFF. CDR3 in DNA: TGCAGCGTTGGAGTCGGTTTGGGGGATGAGCAGTTCTTC.

This chain joins TRBV4-1 and TRBJ1-3, with unresolved D. The CDR3 runs 15 residues. The V end lost 5 bases, the J end lost 0 bases, and 11 bases lay between the germline ends. CDR1 and CDR2 (germline): MGHRA, YSYEKL. The CDR3 here is CASSFNRPSGNTIYF. CDR3 in DNA: TGCGCCAGCAGCTTCAACAGACCCTCTGGAAACACCATATATTTT.

The chain uses TRBV20-1 and TRBJ2-7; 12 positions match TRBD2. Germline-derived CDR1 and CDR2 are DFQATT and SNEGSKA (reference sequence). This CDR3 is built from 14 residues. Trimming cost V 6 bases and J 1 base; bases outside gene matches: 4. Here the CDR3 DNA reads TGCAGTGCCTGGACTAGCGGGGCGTCCTACGAGCAGTACTTC. The encoded protein is CSAWTSGASYEQYF.

The chain combines TRBV7-2 with TRBJ1-1; D might be TRBD1 (5 bases). Germline CDR1 is SGHTA and CDR2 is FQGNSA. V lost 1 base, J lost 6 bases, and 15 bases lay in between. There are 15 residues in the CDR3. The CDR3 DNA sequence: TGTGCCAGCAGCTTAGTTTTAGAGGCAGGGTCTGAAGCTTTCTTT. Translated, it gives CASSLVLEAGSEAFF.

A note on this clonotype: A read error is possible here, since a much larger clone lies one base away. The chain links TRBV3-1 to TRBJ1-1; D gene uncertain. Germline loops: CDR1 LGHDT, CDR2 YNNKEL (reference sequence). The CDR3 sequence is 15 residues long. CDR3 amino acids: CASSPAAVENTEALF. The CDR3 DNA is TGTGCCAGCAGCCCAGCGGCGGTCGAGAACACTGAAGCTCTCTTT.

Only a few counts were recorded for this clonotype. The chain has TRBV19 and TRBJ2-1; TRBD2 is a possible D gene (5 bases). The CDR3 sequence is 15 residues long. Trimming removed 6 bases at V and 5 bases at J, with 17 bases between. Germline CDR1 reads LNHDA; CDR2 reads SQIVND (reference sequence). The CDR3 protein is CASSHLRVGNNEQFF. The CDR3 DNA reads TGTGCCAGTAGCCATCTGAGGGTAGGTAACAATGAGCAGTTCTTC.

This clonotype was found many times. This sequence joins TRBV29-1 and TRBJ2-7, with D tentatively TRBD1 or TRBD2 (5 bases each). The CDR3 has 10 amino acids. Per germline, CDR1 SQVTM and CDR2 ANQGSEA. Trimming took off 4 bases at V and 7 bases at J, with 8 bases between the two ends. The CDR3 sequence: CSVVWGEQYF. The CDR3 DNA reads as TGCAGCGTTGTTTGGGGGGAGCAGTACTTC.

V and J are TRBV3-1 and TRBJ1-2; perhaps TRBD1 as D (5 bases). Trimming left V 0 bases short and J 8 bases short, with 10 bases between. Germline loops: CDR1 LGHDT, CDR2 YNNKEL (reference sequence). The CDR3 loop spans 13 amino acids. CDR3 sequence (DNA): TGTGCCAGCAGCCAAGATCTGGGGGACGGCTACACCTTC. Its translation is CASSQDLGDGYTF. Supplemented by reference TRBV3-1 and TRBJ1-2, the full variable domain reads DTAVSQTPKYLVTQMGNDKSIKCEQNLGHDTMYWYKQDSKKFLKIMFSYNNKELIINETVPNRFSPKSPDKAHLNLHINSLELGDSAVYFCASSQDLGDGYTFGSGTRLTVV.

The CDR3 nucleotides are TGTGCCAGTAGTATACCCTCCAGGACCGTGGGAAACACCATATATTTT. As protein: CASSIPSRTVGNTIYF. The V gene is TRBV19, the J gene TRBJ1-3; D is undetermined. This CDR3 has 16 amino acids. Trimming shortened V by 2 bases and J by 4 bases, and 15 bases separated the two germline ends. The germline CDR1 and CDR2 sequences are LNHDA and SQIVND (reference sequence). The full variable domain, its missing parts supplied by reference TRBV19 and TRBJ1-3, is DGGITQSPKYLFRKEGQNVTLSCEQNLNHDAMYWYRQDPGQGLRLIYYSQIVNDFQKGDIAEGYSVSREKKESFPLTVTSAQKNPTAFYLCASSIPSRTVGNTIYFGEGSWLTVV.

This clonotype has a handful of counts. The chain uses TRBV9 and TRBJ1-1; no clear D gene. This CDR3 contains 15 residues. Trimming shortened V by 0 bases and J by 3 bases, and 12 bases separated the two germline ends. CDR1 is SGDLS and CDR2 is YYNGEE in the germline V gene. The CDR3 region is CASSVAPFSDTEAFF. CDR3 coding DNA: TGTGCCAGCAGCGTAGCTCCTTTTTCGGACACTGAAGCTTTCTTT.

There are a few counts of this clonotype. The chain couples TRBV7-2 to TRBJ1-5; D not certain. CDR3 length equals 15 residues. Germline V CDR1 and CDR2: SGHTA, FQGNSA. V gave up 1 base and J gave up 2 bases, with 9 bases separating them. The CDR3 bases are TGTGCCAGCAGCTTAGATATCTGGGGCAATCAGCCCCAGCATTTT. Its translation: CASSLDIWGNQPQHF.

This clonotype came up many times. This chain joins TRBV2 and TRBJ2-7, with 8 bases aligning to TRBD1. Germline trimming cut 2 bases from V and 3 bases from J; bases unmatched to any gene: 3. The CDR3 covers 14 residues. Looked up from germline, CDR1 is SNHLY and CDR2 is FYNNEI. The CDR3 DNA follows: TGTGCCAGCAGTGAAATACAGGGGGGCTACGAGCAGTACTTC. Its protein is CASSEIQGGYEQYF.

This clonotype was observed at least ten times. Here the CDR3 DNA reads TGTGCCAGCAGTGAGAGGCAGAGCTATGGCTACACCTTC. Protein sequence: CASSERQSYGYTF. J is TRBJ1-2 and V is TRBV2, with D unresolved. The CDR3 is 13 residues long. Trimming shortened V by 3 bases and J by 4 bases, and 9 bases separated the two germline ends. CDR1 is SNHLY and CDR2 is FYNNEI in the germline V gene.

V gene TRBV15 combines with J gene TRBJ2-1, with 11 bases lining up with TRBD1. The V and J ends lost 3 bases and 7 bases, in that order; junction bases with no gene match: 5. The length of the CDR3 is 15 residues. Germline CDR1 is LNHNV and CDR2 is YYDKDF (reference sequence). As DNA, the CDR3 is TGTGCCACCAGCAGGGACAGGGGGCAAGGGAATGAGCAGTTCTTC. Translated, it gives CATSRDRGQGNEQFF.

The chain recombines TRBV3-1 with TRBJ1-1; D is undetermined. Germline-derived CDR1 and CDR2 are LGHDT and YNNKEL (reference sequence). V lost 3 bases and J 1 base, leaving 9 bases between the germline ends. The CDR3 totals 14 residues. CDR3 loop: CASSHSWQNTEAFF. CDR3 nucleotides: TGTGCCAGCAGCCACTCATGGCAGAACACTGAAGCTTTCTTT. Together with reference TRBV3-1 and TRBJ1-1, the CDR3 gives the full variable domain: DTAVSQTPKYLVTQMGNDKSIKCEQNLGHDTMYWYKQDSKKFLKIMFSYNNKELIINETVPNRFSPKSPDKAHLNLHINSLELGDSAVYFCASSHSWQNTEAFFGQGTRLTVV.

The rearrangement links TRBV5-1 to TRBJ2-5; no firm D call. Germline CDR1 and CDR2: SGHRS and YFSETQ. Trimming removed 8 bases at V and 5 bases at J, with 16 bases between. The CDR3 is 13 amino acids. In nucleotides, the CDR3 is TGCGCCAGTGGTCGAGTGTCCCCCGAGACCCAGTACTTC. It specifies CASGRVSPETQYF.

This clonotype was seen many times. This chain uses TRBV20-1 with TRBJ2-7, with 7 bases fitting TRBD1. The V segment lost 1 base and the J segment 6 bases; nucleotides outside the gene matches: 6. The germline V gene has CDR1 DFQATT and CDR2 SNEGSKA (reference sequence). This CDR3 spans 13 amino acids. This CDR3 reads CSARARQGVEQYF. Here the CDR3 DNA reads TGCAGTGCTAGAGCAAGACAGGGCGTCGAGCAGTACTTC.

The chain employs TRBV9 and TRBJ2-5, with D perhaps TRBD2 (6 bases). Trimming stripped 0 bases from V and 5 bases from J, with 14 bases between. Germline CDR1 SGDLS, CDR2 YYNGEE. CDR3 size: 15 residues. The CDR3 is CASSVATGEAETQYF. The CDR3 DNA is TGTGCCAGCAGCGTAGCAACGGGAGAAGCGGAGACCCAGTACTTC.

Concerning this clonotype: No conserved phenylalanine or tryptophan is present at the end of the CDR3, so a read error is the likely explanation. No DNA is shown, since the ends of the CDR3 on it are uncertain; the CDR3 is the one TCRdb lists. V gene TRBV6-9 combines with J gene TRBJ1-1. The germline V gene encodes CDR1 MNHGY and CDR2 SVAAGI. Inclusive of both ends, the CDR3 amounts to 14 amino acids. The CDR3: CASSYSGGELLRGL.